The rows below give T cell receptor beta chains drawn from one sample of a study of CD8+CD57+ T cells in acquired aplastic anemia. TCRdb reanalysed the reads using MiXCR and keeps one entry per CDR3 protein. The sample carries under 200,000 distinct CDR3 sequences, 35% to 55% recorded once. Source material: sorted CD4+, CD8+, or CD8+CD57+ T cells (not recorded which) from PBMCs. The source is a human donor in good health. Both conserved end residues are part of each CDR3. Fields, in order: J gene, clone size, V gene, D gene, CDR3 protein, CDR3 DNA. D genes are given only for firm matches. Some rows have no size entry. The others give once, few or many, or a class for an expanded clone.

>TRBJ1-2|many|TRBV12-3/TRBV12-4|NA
CASSPRRVAFNYGYTF
TGTGCCAGCAGTCCAAGAAGAGTCGCGTTCAACTATGGCTACACCTTC
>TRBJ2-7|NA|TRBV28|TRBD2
CASNLSGGGTYEQYF
TGTGCCAGCAACCTAAGCGGGGGTGGTACTTACGAGCAGTACTTC
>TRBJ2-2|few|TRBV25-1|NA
CASTPGANTGELFF
TGTGCCAGCACCCCCGGCGCTAACACCGGGGAGCTGTTTTTT
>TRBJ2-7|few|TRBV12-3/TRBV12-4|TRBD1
CAIRDRDSYEQYF
TGTGCCATTCGGGACAGGGACTCCTACGAGCAGTACTTC
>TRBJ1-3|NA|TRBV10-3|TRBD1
CAISDQGARNTIYF
TGTGCCATCAGTGACCAGGGGGCCAGAAACACCATATATTTT
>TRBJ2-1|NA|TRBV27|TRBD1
CASSLSFSRQGSYNEQFF
TGTGCCAGCAGTTTAAGTTTTTCCCGACAGGGGTCCTACAATGAGCAGTTCTTC
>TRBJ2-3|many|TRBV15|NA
CATSLSGPDTQYF
TGTGCCACCAGCTTATCAGGGCCAGATACGCAGTATTTT
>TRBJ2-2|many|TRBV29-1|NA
CSVQGAGELFF
TGCAGCGTTCAGGGAGCCGGGGAGCTGTTTTTT
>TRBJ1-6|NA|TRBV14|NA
CASSQRLHNSPLHF
TGTGCCAGCAGCCAGCGACTCCATAATTCACCCCTCCACTTT
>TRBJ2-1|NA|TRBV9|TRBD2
CASSTIPTSGRGNEQFF
TGTGCCAGCAGCACCATACCCACCAGCGGGAGGGGCAATGAGCAGTTCTTC
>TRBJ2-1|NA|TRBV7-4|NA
CASSQGLGEQFF
TGTGCCAGCAGTCAGGGCTTGGGTGAGCAGTTCTTC
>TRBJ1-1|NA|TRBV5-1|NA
CASSFSTGLALNTEAFF
TGCGCCAGCAGCTTTTCCACAGGGTTGGCATTGAACACTGAAGCTTTCTTT
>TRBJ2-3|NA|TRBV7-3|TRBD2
CASSQGLADARDTQYF
TGTGCCAGCAGCCAAGGCCTAGCGGACGCACGGGATACGCAGTATTTT
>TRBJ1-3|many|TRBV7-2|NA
CASSLRTPGNTIYF
TGTGCCAGCAGCTTACGCACCCCTGGAAACACCATATATTTT
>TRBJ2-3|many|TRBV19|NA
CASSPSAGGTQYF
TGTGCCAGTAGCCCGAGCGCGGGCGGTACGCAGTATTTT
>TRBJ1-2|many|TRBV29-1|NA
CSVGDWVGYGYTF
TGCAGCGTTGGGGATTGGGTAGGCTATGGCTACACCTTC
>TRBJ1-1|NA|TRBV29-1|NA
CSVEEGGEAFF
TGCAGCGTTGAAGAGGGCGGAGAGGCTTTCTTT
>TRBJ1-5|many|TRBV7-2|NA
CASSFTGGFNQPQHF
TGTGCCAGCAGCTTTACTGGGGGGTTCAATCAGCCCCAGCATTTT
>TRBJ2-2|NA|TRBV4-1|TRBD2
CASSRGLAGVTGELFF
TGCGCCAGCAGCCGGGGACTAGCGGGAGTCACCGGGGAGCTGTTTTTT
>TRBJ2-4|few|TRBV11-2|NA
CASSSRGSGGAKNIQYF
TGTGCCAGCAGCTCGAGGGGCAGTGGCGGGGCGAAAAACATTCAGTACTTC
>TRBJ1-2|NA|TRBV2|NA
CASKQSYGYTF
TGTGCCAGCAAACAGTCTTATGGCTACACCTTC
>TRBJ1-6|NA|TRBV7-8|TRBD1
CASSSNRGSYNSPLHF
TGTGCCAGTAGCTCAAACAGGGGCTCCTATAATTCACCCCTCCACTTT
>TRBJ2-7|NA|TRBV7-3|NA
CASSLARGGAYEQYF
TGTGCCAGCAGCTTAGCTCGCGGTGGGGCCTACGAGCAGTACTTC
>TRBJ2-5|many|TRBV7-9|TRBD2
CASSLGLAGGQETQYF
TGTGCCAGCAGCTTAGGACTAGCGGGGGGGCAAGAGACCCAGTACTTC
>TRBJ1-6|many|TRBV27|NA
CASSFGDVSPLHF
TGTGCCAGCAGTTTTGGGGATGTGTCACCCCTCCACTTT
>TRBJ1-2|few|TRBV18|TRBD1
CASSGTGREKGYTF
TGTGCCAGCTCGGGGACAGGGCGAGAAAAAGGCTACACCTTC
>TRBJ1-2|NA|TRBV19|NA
CASSRTLNGGYTF
TGTGCCAGTAGTAGGACATTAAACGGGGGCTACACCTTC
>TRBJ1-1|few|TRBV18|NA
CASSPPLANTEAFF
TGTGCCAGCTCACCACCGTTAGCGAACACTGAAGCTTTCTTT
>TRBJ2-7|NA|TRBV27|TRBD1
CASSFGTGAVYEQYF
TGTGCCAGCAGTTTCGGGACAGGGGCGGTCTACGAGCAGTACTTC